This T cell receptor (beta chain) derives from a study of regulatory T cells in long-lasting Graves disease. Study-wide results and limits: There was favoring of TRBV28, TRBJ1-2 and TRBJ2-5 in persistent disease. Between persistent patients, a few thousand public clonotypes were shared, exceeding the 900 to 1,000 shared between new patients.

This clonotype was found a few times. The antigen remains undetermined. Arm-PCR of CDR3 regions and iRepertoire HTBI primers were the basis on which TCR beta libraries were built. One entry per CDR3 protein results from TCRdb running MiXCR on the multiplex PCR reads. The sample contains over 350,000 distinct CDR3 sequences, roughly 20% of which appear only once. Time point meaning: persistent/refractory GD, antithyroid drugs over 5 years with positive TRAb. TCR sequences were obtained from RNA taken from PBMCs. Criteria from the American Thyroid Association guidelines were applied to diagnose Graves' disease. The patient group derived from an endocrinology department in Xi'an, China. The germline CDR1 and CDR2 sequences are SNHLY and FYNNEI. The CDR3 runs 11 residues. V shed 4 bases and J shed 8 bases, with 8 bases lying between them.

The chain has TRBV2 and TRBJ1-2; D remains ambiguous. This receptor was obtained from a female donor with Graves disease. The material was peripheral blood mononuclear cells (PBMCs), obtained when the disease was refractory, from a patient treated with antithyroid drugs. CDR3: CASSAFGGYTF. In DNA form, the CDR3 reads TGTGCCAGCAGTGCGTTTGGAGGCTACACCTTC. The full variable domain, rest sourced from reference TRBV2 and TRBJ1-2, is EPEVTQTPSHQVTQMGQEVILRCVPISNHLYFYWYRQILGQKVEFLVSFYNNEISEKSEIFDDQFSVERPDGSNFTLKIRSTKLEDSAMYFCASSAFGGYTFGSGTRLTVV.